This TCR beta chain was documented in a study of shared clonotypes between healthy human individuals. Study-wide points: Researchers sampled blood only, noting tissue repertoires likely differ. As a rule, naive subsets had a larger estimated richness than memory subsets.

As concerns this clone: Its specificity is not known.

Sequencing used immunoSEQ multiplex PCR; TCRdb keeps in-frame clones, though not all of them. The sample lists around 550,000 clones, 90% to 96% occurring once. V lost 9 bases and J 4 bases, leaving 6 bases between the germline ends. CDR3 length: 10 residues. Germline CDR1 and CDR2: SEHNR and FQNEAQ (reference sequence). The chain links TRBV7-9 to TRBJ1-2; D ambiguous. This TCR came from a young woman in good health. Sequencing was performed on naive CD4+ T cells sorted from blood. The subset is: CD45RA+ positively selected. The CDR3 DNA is TGTGCCAGTCGCGGCTATGGCTACACCTTC. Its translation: CASRGYGYTF. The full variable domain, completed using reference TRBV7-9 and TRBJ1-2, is DTGVSQNPRHKITKRGQNVTFRCDPISEHNRLYWYRQTLGQGPEFLTYFQNEAQLEKSRLLSDRFSAERPKGSFSTLEIQRTEQGDSAMYLCASRGYGYTFGSGTRLTVV.